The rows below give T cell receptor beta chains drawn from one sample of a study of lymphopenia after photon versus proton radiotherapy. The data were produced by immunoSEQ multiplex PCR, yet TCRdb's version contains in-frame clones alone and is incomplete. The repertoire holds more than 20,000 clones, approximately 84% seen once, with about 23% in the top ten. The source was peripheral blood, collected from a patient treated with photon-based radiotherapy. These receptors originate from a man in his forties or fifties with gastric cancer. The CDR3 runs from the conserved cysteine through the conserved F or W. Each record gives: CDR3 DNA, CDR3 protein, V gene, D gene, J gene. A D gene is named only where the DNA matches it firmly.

TGTGCCAGCAGCACAAACGGGGCCTACAATGAGCAGTTCTTC	CASSTNGAYNEQFF	TRBV7-3	NA	TRBJ2-1
TGCGCCAGCAGCTTGGGGGATAGGGACCAAGAGACCCAGTACTTC	CASSLGDRDQETQYF	TRBV5-1	NA	TRBJ2-5
TGCAGCGTTGAACCGTCCAGCGGGGGGGCCAATGAGCAGTTCTTC	CSVEPSSGGANEQFF	TRBV29-1	TRBD2	TRBJ2-1
TGTGCTAGTGGTTTGGTCCCCGGTACAGGGAAAAGCAATCAGCCCCAGCATTTT	CASGLVPGTGKSNQPQHF	TRBV12-5	NA	TRBJ1-5
TGTGCCAGCTCACCACGCGGGAGGGGGGACACAGATACGCAGTATTTT	CASSPRGRGDTDTQYF	TRBV18	TRBD2	TRBJ2-3
TGTGCCAGCAGCCCCCCCACAGGGTATGGCTACACCTTC	CASSPPTGYGYTF	TRBV7-2	NA	TRBJ1-2
TGCGCCAGCAGCCACCCGGAGGGAGGGACAGGTGCATTTGTGGGAGGCTACACCTTC	CASSHPEGGTGAFVGGYTF	TRBV4-1	TRBD1	TRBJ1-2
TGTGCCAGCAGCGTAGGGCTTGGGGCGAGCTCTGGAAACACCATATATTTT	CASSVGLGASSGNTIYF	TRBV9	NA	TRBJ1-3
TGTGCCAGCAGCTTGGGGATCAGGGGAGGGAGCTACACCTTC	CASSLGIRGGSYTF	TRBV5-6	NA	TRBJ1-2
TGTGCCAGCAGCCAAAACAGATACACTGAAGCTTTCTTT	CASSQNRYTEAFF	TRBV13	NA	TRBJ1-1
TGTGCCAGCAGCTTGGCTCGGGGTAAAGGCAATCAGCCCCAGCATTTT	CASSLARGKGNQPQHF	TRBV5-6	NA	TRBJ1-5
TGTGCCAGCAGTTACTCGAGCGGCTCCTACGAGCAGTACTTC	CASSYSSGSYEQYF	TRBV6-5	NA	TRBJ2-7
TGCAGCGTCACGTTGGGGGGCTCAAGCTCTGGAAACACCATATATTTT	CSVTLGGSSSGNTIYF	TRBV29-1	NA	TRBJ1-3
TGTGCCAGCAGCCCAGAGGTCCAGGCCAACTATGGCTACACCTTC	CASSPEVQANYGYTF	TRBV7-8	NA	TRBJ1-2
TGCGCCAGCAGCTTCGGGGGAACAGGACTTAACTATGGCTACACCTTC	CASSFGGTGLNYGYTF	TRBV4-1	NA	TRBJ1-2
TGTGCCAGCAGCTCTAAGAACACCGGGGAGCTGTTTTTT	CASSSKNTGELFF	TRBV5-4	NA	TRBJ2-2
TGCGCCAGCAGCCAAGATCCCCAGGGGGCGGGTTCACCCCTCCACTTT	CASSQDPQGAGSPLHF	TRBV4-3	TRBD1	TRBJ1-6
TGCGCCAGCAGCCAAGATCGGGGGGCCCCTGCGTACTATGGCTACACCTTC	CASSQDRGAPAYYGYTF	TRBV4-3	NA	TRBJ1-2
TGCGCCAGCAGCCAAGACTCCCGAGTCGGAAACACCATATATTTT	CASSQDSRVGNTIYF	TRBV4-1	NA	TRBJ1-3
TGTGCTAGCAGACCCAAAAATGAAGAGACCCAGTACTTC	CASRPKNEETQYF	TRBV7-7	NA	TRBJ2-5
TGTGCCATCAGTGCGGGGGGGCTCTCCTACAATGAGCAGTTCTTC	CAISAGGLSYNEQFF	TRBV10-3	TRBD2	TRBJ2-1
TGTGCCAGCAGCTTGGCGGGGCCTAATGAAAAACTGTTTTTT	CASSLAGPNEKLFF	TRBV5-4	NA	TRBJ1-4